This T cell receptor beta chain emerged from a study of CD8 T cells in ankylosing spondylitis. TCRdb ran MiXCR on the 5' RACE reads and lists one entry per CDR3 protein. The table includes 250,000 or so distinct CDR3 sequences, roughly a quarter detected once. The V gene end was trimmed by 0 bases and the J gene end by 4 bases; junction bases not matched to a gene: 8. This CDR3 spans 15 amino acids. Germline lookup yields CDR1 DFQATT and CDR2 SNEGSKA (reference sequence). This clonotype was seen many times. The source is a male donor with ankylosing spondylitis or in good health (not recorded which). The source material was blood, either unsorted or a sorted T cell fraction (not recorded which). J is TRBJ1-2 and V is TRBV20-1; TRBD1 agrees at 7 bases. The DNA for the CDR3 is TGCAGTGCTAGAGATCATAGGGGGCACACCTATGGCTACACCTTC. As protein: CSARDHRGHTYGYTF.